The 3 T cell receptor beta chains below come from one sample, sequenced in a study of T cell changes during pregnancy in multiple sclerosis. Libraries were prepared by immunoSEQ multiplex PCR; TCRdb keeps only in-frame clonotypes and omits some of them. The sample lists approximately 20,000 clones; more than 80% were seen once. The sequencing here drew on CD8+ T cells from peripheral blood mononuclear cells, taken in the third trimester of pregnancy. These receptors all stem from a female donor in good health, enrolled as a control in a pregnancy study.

CDR3 coding DNA: TGTGCCAGCAGTTTGAGCCGCGGGGATGAGCAGTACTTC. Its translation: CASSLSRGDEQYF. The rearrangement uses TRBV27 and TRBJ2-5; TRBD2 might be the D (6 bases). Germline lookup yields CDR1 MNHEY and CDR2 SMNVEV (reference sequence). This CDR3 is built from 13 residues. V lost 3 bases and J lost 11, with 16 bases in between.

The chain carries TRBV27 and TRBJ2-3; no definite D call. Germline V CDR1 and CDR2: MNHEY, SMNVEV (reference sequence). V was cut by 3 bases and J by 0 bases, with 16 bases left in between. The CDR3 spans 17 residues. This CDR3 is CASSFAVLSPSTDTQYF. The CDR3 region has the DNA TGTGCCAGCAGTTTTGCCGTCCTATCCCCTAGCACAGATACGCAGTATTTT.

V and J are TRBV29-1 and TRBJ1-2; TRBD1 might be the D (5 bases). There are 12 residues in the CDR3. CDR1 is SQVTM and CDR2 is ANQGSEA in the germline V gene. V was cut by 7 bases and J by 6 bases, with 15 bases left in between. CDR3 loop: CSDLVGPDGYTF. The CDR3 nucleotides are TGCAGCGATCTAGTGGGGCCGGATGGCTACACCTTC.